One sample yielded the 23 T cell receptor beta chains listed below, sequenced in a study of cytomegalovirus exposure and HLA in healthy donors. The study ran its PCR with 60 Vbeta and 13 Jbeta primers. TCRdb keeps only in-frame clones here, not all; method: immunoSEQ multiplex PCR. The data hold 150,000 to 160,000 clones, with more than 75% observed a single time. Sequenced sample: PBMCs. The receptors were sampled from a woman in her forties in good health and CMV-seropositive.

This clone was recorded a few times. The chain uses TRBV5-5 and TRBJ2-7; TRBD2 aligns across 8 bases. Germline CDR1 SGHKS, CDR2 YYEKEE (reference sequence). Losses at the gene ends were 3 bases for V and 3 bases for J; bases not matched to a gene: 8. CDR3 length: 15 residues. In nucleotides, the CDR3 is TGTGCCAGCAGCTGGGGTGGACTAGCATTCTACGAGCAGTACTTC. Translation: CASSWGGLAFYEQYF.

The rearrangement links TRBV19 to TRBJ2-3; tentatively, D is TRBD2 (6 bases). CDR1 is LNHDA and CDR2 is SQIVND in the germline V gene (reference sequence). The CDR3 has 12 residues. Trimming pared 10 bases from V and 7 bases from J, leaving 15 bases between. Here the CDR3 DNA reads TGTGCCACTACAGAGGGACTCTATACGCAGTATTTT. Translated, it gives CATTEGLYTQYF.

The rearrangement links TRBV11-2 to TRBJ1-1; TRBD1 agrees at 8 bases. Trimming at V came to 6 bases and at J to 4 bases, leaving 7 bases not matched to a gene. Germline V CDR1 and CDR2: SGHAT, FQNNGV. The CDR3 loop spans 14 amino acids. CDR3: CASRLFTGGTEAFF. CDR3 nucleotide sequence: TGTGCCAGCAGACTTTTCACAGGGGGCACTGAAGCTTTCTTT.

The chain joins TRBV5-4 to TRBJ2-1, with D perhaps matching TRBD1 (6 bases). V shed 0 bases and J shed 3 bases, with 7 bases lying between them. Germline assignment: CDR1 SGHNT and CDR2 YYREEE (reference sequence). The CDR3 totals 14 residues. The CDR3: CASSLGTDYNEQFF. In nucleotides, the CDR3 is TGTGCCAGCAGCTTGGGGACAGACTACAATGAGCAGTTCTTC.

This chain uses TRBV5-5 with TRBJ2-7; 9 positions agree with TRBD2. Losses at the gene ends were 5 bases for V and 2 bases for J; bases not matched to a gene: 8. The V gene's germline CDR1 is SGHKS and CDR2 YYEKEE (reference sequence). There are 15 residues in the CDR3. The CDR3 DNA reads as TGTGCCAGCAGGTGGGGACTAGCCGAGACCTACGAGCAGTACTTC. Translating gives CASRWGLAETYEQYF.

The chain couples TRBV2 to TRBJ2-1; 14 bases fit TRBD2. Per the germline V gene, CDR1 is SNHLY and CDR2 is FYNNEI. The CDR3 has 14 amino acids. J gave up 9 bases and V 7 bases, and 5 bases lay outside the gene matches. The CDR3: CASKTSGRAAEQFF. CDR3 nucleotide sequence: TGTGCCAGCAAGACTAGCGGGAGGGCCGCTGAGCAGTTCTTC.

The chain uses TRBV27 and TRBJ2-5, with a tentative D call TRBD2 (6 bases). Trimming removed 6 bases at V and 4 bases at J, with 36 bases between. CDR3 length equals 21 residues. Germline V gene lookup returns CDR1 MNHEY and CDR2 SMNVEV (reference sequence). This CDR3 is CASSTRAPGGFRRAGGETQYF. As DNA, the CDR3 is TGTGCCAGCAGCACCCGGGCCCCCGGCGGATTTCGAAGGGCCGGGGGAGAGACCCAGTACTTC.

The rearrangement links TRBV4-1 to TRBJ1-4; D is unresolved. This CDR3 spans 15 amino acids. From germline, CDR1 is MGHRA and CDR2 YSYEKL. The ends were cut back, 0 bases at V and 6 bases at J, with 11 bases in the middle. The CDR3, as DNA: TGCGCCAGCAGCCAAGAGGGAGGGAGTCATGAAAAACTGTTTTTT. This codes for CASSQEGGSHEKLFF.

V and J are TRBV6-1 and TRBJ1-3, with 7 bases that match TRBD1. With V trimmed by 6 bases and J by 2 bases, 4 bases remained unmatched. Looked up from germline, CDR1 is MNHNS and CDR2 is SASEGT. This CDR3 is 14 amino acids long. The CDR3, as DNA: TGTGCCAGCAGGATGACAGGGACTGGAAACACCATATATTTT. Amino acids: CASRMTGTGNTIYF.

In nucleotides, the CDR3 is TGCGCCCGGGGGGACGGAATAAACCGGGACGTCAGCTCCTACGAGCAGTACTTC. The encoded protein is CARGDGINRDVSSYEQYF. The V call is TRBV10-1, the J call TRBJ2-7; 7 positions agree with TRBD2. The CDR3 runs 18 residues. Germline lookup yields CDR1 WNHNN and CDR2 SYGVQD (reference sequence). V shed 11 bases, J shed 0 bases, and the junction held 22 bases outside the gene matches.

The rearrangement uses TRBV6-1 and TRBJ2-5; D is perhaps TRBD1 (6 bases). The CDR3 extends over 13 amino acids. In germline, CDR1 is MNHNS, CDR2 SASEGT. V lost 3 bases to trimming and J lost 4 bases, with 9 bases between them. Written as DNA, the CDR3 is TGTGCCAGCAGTGACGCACAGGGAGAGACCCAGTACTTC. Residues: CASSDAQGETQYF.

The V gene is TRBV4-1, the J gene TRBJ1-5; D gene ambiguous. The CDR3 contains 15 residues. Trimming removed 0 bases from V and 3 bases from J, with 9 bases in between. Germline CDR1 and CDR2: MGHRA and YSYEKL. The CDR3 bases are TGCGCCAGCAGCCAAGAGGCGGTGATCAATCAGCCCCAGCATTTT. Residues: CASSQEAVINQPQHF.

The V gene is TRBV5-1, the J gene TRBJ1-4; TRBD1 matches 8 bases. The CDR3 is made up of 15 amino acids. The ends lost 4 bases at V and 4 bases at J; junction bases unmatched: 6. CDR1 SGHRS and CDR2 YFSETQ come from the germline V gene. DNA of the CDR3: TGCGCCAGCAGCGACGGGACAGGACTTAATGAAAAACTGTTTTTT. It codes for CASSDGTGLNEKLFF.

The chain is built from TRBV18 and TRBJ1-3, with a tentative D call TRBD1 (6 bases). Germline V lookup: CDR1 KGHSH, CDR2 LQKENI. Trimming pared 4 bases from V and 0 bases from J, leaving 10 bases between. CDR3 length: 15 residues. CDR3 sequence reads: CASSLRQDSGNTIYF. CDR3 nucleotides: TGTGCCAGCTCACTCAGACAGGACTCTGGAAACACCATATATTTT.

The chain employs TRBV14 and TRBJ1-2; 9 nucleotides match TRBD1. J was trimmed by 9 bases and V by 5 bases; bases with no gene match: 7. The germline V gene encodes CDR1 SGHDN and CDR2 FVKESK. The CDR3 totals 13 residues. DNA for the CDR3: TGTGCCAGCAGCAAACCGGGACAGGGTCGCTACACCTTC. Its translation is CASSKPGQGRYTF. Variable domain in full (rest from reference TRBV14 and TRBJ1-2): EAGVTQFPSHSVIEKGQTVTLRCDPISGHDNLYWYRRVMGKEIKFLLHFVKESKQDESGMPNNRFLAERTGGTYSTLKVQPAELEDSGVYFCASSKPGQGRYTFGSGTRLTVV.

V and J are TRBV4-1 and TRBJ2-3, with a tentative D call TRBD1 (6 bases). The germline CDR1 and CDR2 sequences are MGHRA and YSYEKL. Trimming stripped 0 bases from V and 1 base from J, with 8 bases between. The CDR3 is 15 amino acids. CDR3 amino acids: CASSQEGQRTDTQYF. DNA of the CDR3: TGCGCCAGCAGCCAAGAGGGACAACGCACAGATACGCAGTATTTT.

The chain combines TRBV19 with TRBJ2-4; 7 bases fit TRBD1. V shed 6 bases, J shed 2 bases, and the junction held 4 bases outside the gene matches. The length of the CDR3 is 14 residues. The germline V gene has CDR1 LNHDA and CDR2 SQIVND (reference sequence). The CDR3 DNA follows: TGTGCCAGTAGGGAGACAGGGTCCAAAAACATTCAGTACTTC. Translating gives CASRETGSKNIQYF.

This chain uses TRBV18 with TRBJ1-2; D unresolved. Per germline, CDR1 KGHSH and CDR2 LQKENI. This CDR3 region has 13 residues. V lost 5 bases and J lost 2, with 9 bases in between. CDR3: CASSAGINYGYTF. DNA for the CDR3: TGTGCCAGCTCAGCCGGGATAAACTATGGCTACACCTTC.

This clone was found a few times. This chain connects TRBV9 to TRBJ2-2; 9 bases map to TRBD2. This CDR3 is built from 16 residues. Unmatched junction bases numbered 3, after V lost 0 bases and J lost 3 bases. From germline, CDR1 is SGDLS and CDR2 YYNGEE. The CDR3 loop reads CASSVGAGGDTGELFF. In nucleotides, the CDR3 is TGTGCCAGCAGCGTAGGTGCGGGAGGGGACACCGGGGAGCTGTTTTTT.

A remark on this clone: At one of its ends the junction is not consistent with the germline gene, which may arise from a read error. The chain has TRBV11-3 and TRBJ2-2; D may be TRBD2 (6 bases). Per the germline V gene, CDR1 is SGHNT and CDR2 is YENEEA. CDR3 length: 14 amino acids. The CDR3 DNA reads TGTACCAGCAGATCCGGGAGGAACACCGGGGAGCTGTTTTTT. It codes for CTSRSGRNTGELFF.

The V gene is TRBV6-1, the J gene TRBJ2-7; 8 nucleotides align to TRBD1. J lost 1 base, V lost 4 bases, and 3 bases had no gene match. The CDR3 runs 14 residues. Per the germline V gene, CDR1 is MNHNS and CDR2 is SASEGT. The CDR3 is CASSGWTGSYEQYF. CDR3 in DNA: TGTGCCAGCAGTGGATGGACAGGGTCCTACGAGCAGTACTTC.

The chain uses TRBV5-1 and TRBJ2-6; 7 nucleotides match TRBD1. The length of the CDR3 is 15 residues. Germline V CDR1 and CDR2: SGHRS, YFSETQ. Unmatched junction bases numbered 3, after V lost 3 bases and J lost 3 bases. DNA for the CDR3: TGCGCCAGCAGCTCAAGACAGGGTGGGGCCAACGTCCTGACTTTC. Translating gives CASSSRQGGANVLTF.

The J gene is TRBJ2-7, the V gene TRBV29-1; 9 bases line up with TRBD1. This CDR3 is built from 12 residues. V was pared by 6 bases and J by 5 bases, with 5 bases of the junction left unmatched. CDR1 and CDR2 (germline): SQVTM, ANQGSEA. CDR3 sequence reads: CSVGDRANEQYF. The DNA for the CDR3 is TGCAGCGTGGGGGACAGGGCTAACGAGCAGTACTTC.